In its sample, the clone carrying this T cell receptor beta chain was seen a few times. The data derive from a study of blood T cells in healthy people across ages. Next came a second PCR, run for roughly 6 to 11 cycles, which used a sample-barcoded 5' primer along with a J-beta primer mix. TCRdb re-called the 5' RACE reads with MiXCR, one entry per CDR3 protein. The data contain over 1,500,000 distinct CDR3 sequences, around half of them seen just once; the ten biggest clones take up less than 2.5%. Individuals who donated were healthy Caucasians from Russia aged about 6 to 90. The CDR3 contains 18 residues. CDR1 and CDR2 from the germline V gene are LGHNA and YSLEER. The trim removed 1 base at V and 2 bases at J, leaving 13 bases unmatched.

The rearrangement joins TRBV4-3 to TRBJ2-7, with 8 bases matching TRBD2. The clonotype originates from a woman in her thirties or forties in good health. The sequencing sample was made of blood. This CDR3 is CASSQVPLNSGETYEQYF. The CDR3 DNA sequence: TGCGCCAGCAGCCAAGTTCCCTTAAATAGCGGGGAAACCTACGAGCAGTACTTC.